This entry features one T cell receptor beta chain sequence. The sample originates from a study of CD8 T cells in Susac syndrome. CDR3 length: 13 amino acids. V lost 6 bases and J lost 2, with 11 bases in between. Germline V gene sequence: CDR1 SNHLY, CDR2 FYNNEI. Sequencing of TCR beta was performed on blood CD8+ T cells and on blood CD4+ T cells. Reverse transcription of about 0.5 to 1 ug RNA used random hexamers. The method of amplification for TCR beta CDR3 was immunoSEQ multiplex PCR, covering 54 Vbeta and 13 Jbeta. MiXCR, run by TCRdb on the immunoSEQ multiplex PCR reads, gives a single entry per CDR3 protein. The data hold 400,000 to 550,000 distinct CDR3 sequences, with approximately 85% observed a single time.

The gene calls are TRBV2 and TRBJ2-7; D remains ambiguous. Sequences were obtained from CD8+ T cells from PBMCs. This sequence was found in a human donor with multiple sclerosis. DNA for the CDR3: TGTGCCAGCAGGTCGGCTTCGACCTACGAGCAGTACTTC. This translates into CASRSASTYEQYF.